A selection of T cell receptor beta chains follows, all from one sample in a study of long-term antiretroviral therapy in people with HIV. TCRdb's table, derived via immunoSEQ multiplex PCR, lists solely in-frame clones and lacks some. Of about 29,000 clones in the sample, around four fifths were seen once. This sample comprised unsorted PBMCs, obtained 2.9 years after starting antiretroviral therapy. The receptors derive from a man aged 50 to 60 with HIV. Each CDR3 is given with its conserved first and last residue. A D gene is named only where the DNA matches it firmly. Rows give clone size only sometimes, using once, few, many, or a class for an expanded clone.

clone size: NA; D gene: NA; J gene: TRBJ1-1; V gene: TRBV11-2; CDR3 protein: CASSPRRTVNTEAFF; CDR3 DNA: TGTGCCAGCAGCCCCCGACGGACAGTTAACACTGAAGCTTTCTTT
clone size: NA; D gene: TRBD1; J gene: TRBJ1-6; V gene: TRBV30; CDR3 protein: CASRTGGNSPLHF; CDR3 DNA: TGTGCTTCACGGACAGGGGGTAATTCACCCCTCCACTTT
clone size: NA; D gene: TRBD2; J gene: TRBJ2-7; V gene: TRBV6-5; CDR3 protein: CASSYSSGSSYEQYF; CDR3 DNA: TGTGCCAGCAGTTACTCGAGCGGGAGCTCCTACGAGCAGTACTTC
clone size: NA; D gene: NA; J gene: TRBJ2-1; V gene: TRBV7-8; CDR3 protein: CASSLGWQGNNEQFF; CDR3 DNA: TGTGCCAGCAGCTTAGGGTGGCAGGGCAACAATGAGCAGTTCTTC
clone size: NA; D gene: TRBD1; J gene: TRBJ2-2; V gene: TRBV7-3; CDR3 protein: CASSFGTGTGELFF; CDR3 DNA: TGTGCCAGCAGCTTCGGGACAGGGACCGGGGAGCTGTTTTTT
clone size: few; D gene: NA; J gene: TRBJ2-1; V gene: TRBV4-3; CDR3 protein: CASSHSRMGDEQFF; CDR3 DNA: TGCGCCAGCAGCCATTCTCGCATGGGTGATGAGCAGTTCTTC
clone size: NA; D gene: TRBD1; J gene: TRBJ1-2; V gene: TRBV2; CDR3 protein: CASNPGQGIGYTF; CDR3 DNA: TGTGCCAGCAACCCGGGACAGGGGATCGGCTACACCTTC
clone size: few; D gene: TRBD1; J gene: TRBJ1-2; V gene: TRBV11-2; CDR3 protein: CASSSRDRGSGYTF; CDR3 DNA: TGTGCCAGCAGCTCCCGGGACAGGGGAAGTGGCTACACCTTC
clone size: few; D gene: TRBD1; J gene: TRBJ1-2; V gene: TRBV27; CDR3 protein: CASNPTGWAYGYTF; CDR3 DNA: TGTGCCAGCAACCCGACAGGGTGGGCCTATGGCTACACCTTC
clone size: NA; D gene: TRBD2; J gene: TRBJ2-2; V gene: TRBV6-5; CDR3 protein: CASTRTGGRGELFF; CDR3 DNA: TGTGCCAGCACTAGAACGGGGGGGAGAGGGGAGCTGTTTTTT
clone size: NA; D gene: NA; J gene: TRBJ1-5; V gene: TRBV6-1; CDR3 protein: CASSVGRVRNQPQHF; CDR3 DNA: TGTGCCAGCAGTGTGGGCAGGGTGAGAAATCAGCCCCAGCATTTT
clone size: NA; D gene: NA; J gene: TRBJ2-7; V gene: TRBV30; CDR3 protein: CAWSVKYEQYF; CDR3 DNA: TGTGCCTGGAGTGTAAAGTACGAGCAGTACTTC
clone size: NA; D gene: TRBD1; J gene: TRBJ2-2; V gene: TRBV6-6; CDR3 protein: CASSRRTGDTGELFF; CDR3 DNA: TGTGCCAGCAGCCGTAGGACAGGGGACACCGGGGAGCTGTTTTTT
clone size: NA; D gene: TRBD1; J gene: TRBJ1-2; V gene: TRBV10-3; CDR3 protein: CAISEPGQGSYGYTF; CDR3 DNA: TGTGCCATCAGTGAACCCGGACAGGGATCGTATGGCTACACCTTC
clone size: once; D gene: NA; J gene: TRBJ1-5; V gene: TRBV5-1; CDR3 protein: CASSPQRAGPIRNQPQHF; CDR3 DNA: TGCGCCAGCAGCCCACAAAGGGCGGGGCCCATACGCAATCAGCCCCAGCATTTT
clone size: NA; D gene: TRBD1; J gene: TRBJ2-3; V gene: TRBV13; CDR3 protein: CASSSGQGADTQYF; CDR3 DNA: TGTGCCAGCAGCTCAGGACAGGGGGCAGATACGCAGTATTTT
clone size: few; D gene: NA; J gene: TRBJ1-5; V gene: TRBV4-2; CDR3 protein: CASSRGQNQPQHF; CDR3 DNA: TGTGCCAGCAGCCGCGGACAGAATCAGCCCCAGCATTTT
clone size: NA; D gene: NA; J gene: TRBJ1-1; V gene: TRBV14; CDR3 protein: CASSLTIRNTEAFF; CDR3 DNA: TGTGCCAGCAGCCTAACCATAAGAAACACTGAAGCTTTCTTT
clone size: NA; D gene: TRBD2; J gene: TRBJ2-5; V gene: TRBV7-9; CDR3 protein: CASSSITSDQETQYF; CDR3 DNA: TGTGCCAGCAGTTCGATTACTAGCGACCAAGAGACCCAGTACTTC
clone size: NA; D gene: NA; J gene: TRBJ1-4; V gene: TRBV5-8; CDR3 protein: CASSLGQMATNEKLFF; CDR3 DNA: TGTGCCAGCAGCTTGGGACAGATGGCAACTAATGAAAAACTGTTTTTT
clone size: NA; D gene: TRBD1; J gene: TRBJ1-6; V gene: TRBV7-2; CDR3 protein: CASSARQGISSPLHF; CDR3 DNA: TGTGCCAGCAGCGCGCGACAGGGAATAAGTTCACCCCTCCACTTT
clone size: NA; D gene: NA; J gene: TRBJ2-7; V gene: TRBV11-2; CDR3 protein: CASSPGTNYEQYF; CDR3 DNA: TGTGCCAGCAGCCCCGGGACGAACTACGAGCAGTACTTC
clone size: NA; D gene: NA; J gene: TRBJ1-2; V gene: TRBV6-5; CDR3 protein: CASSYFPGQAYGYTF; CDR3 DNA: TGTGCCAGCAGTTATTTTCCGGGACAAGCCTATGGCTACACCTTC
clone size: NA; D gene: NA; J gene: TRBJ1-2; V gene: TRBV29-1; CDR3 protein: CSAALGAVNYGYTF; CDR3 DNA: TGCAGCGCAGCCCTGGGGGCCGTTAACTATGGCTACACCTTC
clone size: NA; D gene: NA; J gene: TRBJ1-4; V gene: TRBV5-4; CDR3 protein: CASSLRTATNEKLFF; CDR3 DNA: TGTGCCAGCAGCTTAAGGACAGCAACTAATGAAAAACTGTTTTTT
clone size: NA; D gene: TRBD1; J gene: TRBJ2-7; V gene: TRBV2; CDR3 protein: CASRRTGGGEQYF; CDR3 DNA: TGTGCCAGCAGGCGCACAGGGGGCGGTGAGCAGTACTTC
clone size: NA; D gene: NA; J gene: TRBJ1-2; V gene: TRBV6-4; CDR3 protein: CASSDSGNYGYTF; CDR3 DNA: TGTGCCAGCAGTGACTCGGGGAACTATGGCTACACCTTC
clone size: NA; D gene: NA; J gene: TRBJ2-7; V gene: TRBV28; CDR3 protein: CASRLGGGGLHEQYF; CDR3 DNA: TGTGCCAGCAGGCTTGGTGGGGGGGGCCTCCACGAGCAGTACTTC
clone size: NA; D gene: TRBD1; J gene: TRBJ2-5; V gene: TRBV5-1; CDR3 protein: CASSLGTGEGEETQYF; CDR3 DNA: TGCGCCAGCAGCTTGGGGACAGGGGAAGGCGAGGAGACCCAGTACTTC
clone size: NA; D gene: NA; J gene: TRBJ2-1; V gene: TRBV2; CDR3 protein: CASSERQGSYNEQFF; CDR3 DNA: TGTGCCAGCAGTGAACGGCAGGGCAGTTACAATGAGCAGTTCTTC
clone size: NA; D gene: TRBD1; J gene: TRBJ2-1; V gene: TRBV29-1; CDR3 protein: CSEIQGGNEQFF; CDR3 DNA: TGCAGCGAGATACAGGGGGGCAATGAGCAGTTCTTC
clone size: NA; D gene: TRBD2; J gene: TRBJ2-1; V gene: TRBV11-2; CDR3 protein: CASSHPGLADEQFF; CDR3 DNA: TGTGCCAGCAGTCATCCGGGACTAGCGGACGAGCAGTTCTTC
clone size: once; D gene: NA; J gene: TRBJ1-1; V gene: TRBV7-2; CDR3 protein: CASSLHTRRNTEAFF; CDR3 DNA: TGTGCCAGCAGCCTTCATACTAGACGGAACACTGAAGCTTTCTTT
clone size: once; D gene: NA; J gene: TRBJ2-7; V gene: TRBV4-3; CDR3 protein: CASSQEQGYYEQYF; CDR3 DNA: TGCGCCAGCAGCCAAGAGCAGGGATACTACGAGCAGTACTTC
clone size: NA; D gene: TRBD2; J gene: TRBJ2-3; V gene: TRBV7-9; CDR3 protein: CASSPSGGGTDTQYF; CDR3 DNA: TGTGCCAGCAGCCCCAGCGGGGGGGGCACAGATACGCAGTATTTT
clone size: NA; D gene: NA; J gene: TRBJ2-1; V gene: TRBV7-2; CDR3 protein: CASSARTSRLARNEQFF; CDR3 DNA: TGTGCCAGCAGCGCGCGGACGAGCCGGTTGGCCCGTAATGAGCAGTTCTTC
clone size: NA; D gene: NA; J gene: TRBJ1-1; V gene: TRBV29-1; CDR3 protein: CSVAGTEVRNTEAFF; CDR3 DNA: TGCAGCGTTGCAGGGACGGAAGTTCGGAACACTGAAGCTTTCTTT
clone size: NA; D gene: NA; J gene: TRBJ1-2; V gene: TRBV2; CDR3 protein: CASGLEGHSYGYTF; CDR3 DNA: TGTGCCAGCGGGTTAGAGGGGCACAGCTATGGCTACACCTTC
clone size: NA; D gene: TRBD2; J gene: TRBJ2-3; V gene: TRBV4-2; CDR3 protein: CASSLGGLAQTDTQYF; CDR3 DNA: TGTGCCAGCAGCTTAGGCGGACTAGCGCAAACAGATACGCAGTATTTT
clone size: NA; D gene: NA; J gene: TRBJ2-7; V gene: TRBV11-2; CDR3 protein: CASRGAGHHEQYF; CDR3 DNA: TGTGCCAGCAGGGGCGCGGGCCACCACGAGCAGTACTTC
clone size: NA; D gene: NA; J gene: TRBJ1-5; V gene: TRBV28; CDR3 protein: CASSFGRDGQPQHF; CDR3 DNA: TGTGCCAGCAGTTTTGGCAGGGATGGACAGCCCCAGCATTTT
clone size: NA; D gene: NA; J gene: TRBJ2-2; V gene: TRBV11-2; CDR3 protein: CASSLSGWDTGELFF; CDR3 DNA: TGTGCCAGCAGCTTATCGGGGTGGGACACCGGGGAGCTGTTTTTT
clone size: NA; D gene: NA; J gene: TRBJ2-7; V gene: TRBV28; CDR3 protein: CATTQVKDEMDYEQYF; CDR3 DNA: TGTGCTACGACACAGGTGAAGGACGAAATGGACTACGAGCAGTACTTC
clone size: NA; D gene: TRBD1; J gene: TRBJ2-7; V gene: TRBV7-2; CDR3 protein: CASSTRQGNYEQYF; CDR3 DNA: TGTGCCAGCAGCACCCGACAGGGTAACTACGAGCAGTACTTC